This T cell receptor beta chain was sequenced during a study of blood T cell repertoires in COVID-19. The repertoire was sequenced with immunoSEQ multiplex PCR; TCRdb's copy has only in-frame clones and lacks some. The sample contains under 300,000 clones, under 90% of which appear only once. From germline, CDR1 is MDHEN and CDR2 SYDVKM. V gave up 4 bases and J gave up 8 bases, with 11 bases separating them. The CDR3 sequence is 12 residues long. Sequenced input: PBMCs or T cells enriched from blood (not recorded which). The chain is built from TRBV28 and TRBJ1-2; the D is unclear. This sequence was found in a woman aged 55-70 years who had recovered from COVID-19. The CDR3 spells CASSSGGEGYTF. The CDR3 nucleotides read TGTGCCAGCAGTTCAGGAGGAGAGGGCTACACCTTC.